The text below deals with one T cell receptor beta chain. These data belong to a study of blood T cell repertoires in COVID-19. Germline V lookup: CDR1 SEHNR, CDR2 FQNEAQ (reference sequence). Trimming stripped 4 bases from V and 8 bases from J, with 21 bases between. The CDR3 runs to 16 residues. TCRdb keeps only in-frame clones here, not all; method: immunoSEQ multiplex PCR. The sample yields 27,000 or so clones, around 88% seen once. Sequences were obtained from peripheral blood. This TCR was sampled from a human donor in a cohort sampled during active COVID-19. The V and J genes are TRBV7-9 and TRBJ2-1; a possible D gene is TRBD2 (6 bases). The CDR3 spells CASSSRASRRGDEQFF. CDR3 nucleotides: TGTGCCAGCAGCTCGCGGGCCAGCCGGCGGGGTGATGAGCAGTTCTTC. The variable domain in full, with the rest retrieved from reference TRBV7-9 and TRBJ2-1, is DTGVSQNPRHKITKRGQNVTFRCDPISEHNRLYWYRQTLGQGPEFLTYFQNEAQLEKSRLLSDRFSAERPKGSFSTLEIQRTEQGDSAMYLCASSSRASRRGDEQFFGPGTRLTVL.